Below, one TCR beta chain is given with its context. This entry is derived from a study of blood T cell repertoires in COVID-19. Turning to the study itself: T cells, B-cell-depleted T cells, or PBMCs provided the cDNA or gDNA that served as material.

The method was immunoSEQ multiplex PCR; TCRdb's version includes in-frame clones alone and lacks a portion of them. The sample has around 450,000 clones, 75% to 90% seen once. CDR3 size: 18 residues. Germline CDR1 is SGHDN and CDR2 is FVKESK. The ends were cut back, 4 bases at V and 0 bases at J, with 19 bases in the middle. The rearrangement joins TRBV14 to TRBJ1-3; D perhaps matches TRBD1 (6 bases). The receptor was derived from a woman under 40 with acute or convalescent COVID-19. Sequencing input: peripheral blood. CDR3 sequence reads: CASSRRRPTGYSGNTIYF. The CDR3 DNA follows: TGTGCCAGCAGCCGACGTCGACCGACAGGTTACTCTGGAAACACCATATATTTT.